One and the same sample provided the 26 T cell receptor beta chains below, sequenced in a study of blood T cell repertoires in COVID-19. This table comes from immunoSEQ multiplex PCR, and its TCRdb copy is limited to in-frame clones, with some not included. The sample shows some 70,000 clones, about nine tenths of them seen only once. Sequences were obtained from peripheral blood. The receptors shown here come from a man aged 25 to 45 with acute or convalescent COVID-19.

This clone was picked up a small number of times. The V gene is TRBV2, the J gene TRBJ1-2, with 10 nucleotides matching TRBD1. Germline CDR1 is SNHLY and CDR2 is FYNNEI. The V segment lost 4 bases and the J segment 8 bases; nucleotides outside the gene matches: 10. The CDR3 has 15 amino acids. Written as DNA, the CDR3 is TGTGCCAGCAGTGGCCGCGGGACAGGGGATCTGGGCTACACCTTC. This encodes CASSGRGTGDLGYTF.

The chain employs TRBV30 and TRBJ2-3, with D possibly matching TRBD2 (6 bases). Deletions cut 0 bases from V and 8 bases from J, with 15 bases between. Germline values: CDR1 GTSNPN, CDR2 SVGIG (reference sequence). CDR3 length: 14 residues. CDR3 sequence reads: CAWSVEYYGGTQYF. In nucleotides, the CDR3 is TGTGCCTGGAGTGTAGAATACTACGGGGGTACGCAGTATTTT.

The CDR3 loop reads CSASSGAGITEAFF. Here the CDR3 DNA reads TGCAGTGCTAGTTCTGGGGCGGGAATTACTGAAGCTTTCTTT. This chain uses TRBV20-1 with TRBJ1-1; perhaps TRBD1 as D (5 bases). The germline V and J ends were trimmed by 3 bases and 5 bases, with 16 bases remaining between them. Germline V CDR1 and CDR2: DFQATT, SNEGSKA (reference sequence). The length of the CDR3 is 14 residues.

The rearrangement links TRBV5-5 to TRBJ1-5; the D is unclear. Germline CDR1 is SGHKS and CDR2 is YYEKEE (reference sequence). The length of the CDR3 is 14 residues. Trimming stripped 3 bases from V and 7 bases from J, with 14 bases between. CDR3 region: CASSSATVRQPQHF. Written as DNA, the CDR3 is TGTGCCAGCAGCTCAGCCACCGTCAGGCAGCCCCAGCATTTT.

This clone was counted only a few times. J is TRBJ2-2 and V is TRBV25-1; a weak D match, TRBD1 (6 bases). V lost 1 base and J lost 3, with 9 bases in between. Germline V gene sequence: CDR1 MGHDK, CDR2 SYGVNS. The CDR3 contains 15 residues. CDR3 coding DNA: TGTGCCAGCAGTGAATTGTCAGGGGACACCGGGGAGCTGTTTTTT. Its translation is CASSELSGDTGELFF.

The chain has TRBV6-5 and TRBJ2-3, with a tentative D call TRBD1 (5 bases). V gave up 2 bases and J gave up 5 bases, with 14 bases separating them. The CDR3 length is 15 residues. CDR1 is MNHEY, CDR2 SVGAGI, per germline. The CDR3 is CASSYDGARQDTQYF. CDR3 nucleotides: TGTGCCAGCAGTTACGATGGGGCGCGCCAAGATACGCAGTATTTT.

The V call is TRBV7-9, the J call TRBJ1-1; TRBD1 aligns across 8 bases. CDR3 size: 13 residues. With 10 bases clipped from V and 7 bases from J, the junction kept 11 bases outside the gene matches. Germline V lookup: CDR1 SEHNR, CDR2 FQNEAQ (reference sequence). The CDR3 is CATLSGGWGEAFF. The CDR3 bases are TGTGCCACCCTATCAGGGGGCTGGGGTGAAGCTTTCTTT.

V gene TRBV6-6 combines with J gene TRBJ1-2; D possibly corresponds to TRBD1 (5 bases). The V end lost 5 bases, the J end lost 4 bases, and 11 bases lay between the germline ends. This CDR3 comprises 13 residues. Germline V gene lookup returns CDR1 MNHNY and CDR2 SVGAGI (reference sequence). The CDR3 DNA reads TGTGCCAGCAGTCTCGAGACAGCCTATGGCTACACCTTC. As protein: CASSLETAYGYTF.

This chain links TRBV7-2 with TRBJ2-1; weak D call: TRBD1 (6 bases). The germline gives CDR1 SGHTA, CDR2 FQGNSA. The CDR3 is 12 amino acids. The V end lost 7 bases, the J end lost 5 bases, and 9 bases lay between the germline ends. The CDR3 DNA follows: TGTGCCAGCAACTCAGGGGACAATGAGCAGTTCTTC. Encoded protein: CASNSGDNEQFF.

J is TRBJ2-3 and V is TRBV15, with 10 bases fitting TRBD1. This CDR3 comprises 21 residues. In germline, CDR1 is LNHNV, CDR2 YYDKDF (reference sequence). V lost 0 bases to trimming and J lost 4 bases; unmatched junction nucleotides: 19. The DNA for the CDR3 is TGTGCCACCAGCAGAGATCCATTTCGGATCTCACGACAGGGGGCTGCAGATACGCAGTATTTT. Amino acid sequence: CATSRDPFRISRQGAADTQYF.

The table lists this clone with a count of one. This rearrangement joins TRBV11-2 to TRBJ2-3; 7 bases fit TRBD2. The CDR3 covers 15 residues. V lost 1 base, J lost 5 bases, and 6 bases stayed unmatched. The germline V gene has CDR1 SGHAT and CDR2 FQNNGV. CDR3 in amino acids: CASSLGSGNLDTQYF. Written as DNA, the CDR3 is TGTGCCAGCAGCTTAGGAAGCGGGAATTTAGATACGCAGTATTTT.

CDR3 DNA sequence: TGCGCCAGCAGTCAATATACAGGGATCAACACCATATATTTT. This gives the protein CASSQYTGINTIYF. The rearrangement links TRBV23-1 to TRBJ1-3; possible D gene TRBD1, 6 bases. Being an ORF, TRBV23-1 has a function that is uncertain. The CDR3 is 14 amino acids. Trimming shortened V by 1 base and J by 7 bases, and 11 bases separated the two germline ends.

The chain joins TRBV11-2 to TRBJ2-2; TRBD2 might be the D (7 bases). The CDR3 runs to 15 residues. Germline CDR1 and CDR2: SGHAT and FQNNGV. V gave up 1 base and J gave up 6 bases, with 12 bases separating them. Here the CDR3 DNA reads TGTGCCAGCAGCTTAGCCTGGGGGGGCGCCGGGGAGCTGTTTTTT. Amino acids: CASSLAWGGAGELFF.

The chain links TRBV30 to TRBJ2-7, with TRBD2 matching 11 bases. Trimming cost V 6 bases and J 3 bases; bases outside gene matches: 4. The CDR3 is 13 residues long. From germline, CDR1 is GTSNPN and CDR2 SVGIG (reference sequence). The CDR3 sequence: CACTSGRDYEQYF. In DNA form, the CDR3 reads TGTGCCTGCACTAGCGGGAGAGACTACGAGCAGTACTTC.

This chain uses TRBV28 with TRBJ2-7, with D tentatively TRBD1 (5 bases). CDR3 length: 11 residues. Trimming stripped 6 bases from V and 5 bases from J, with 8 bases between. Germline assignment: CDR1 MDHEN and CDR2 SYDVKM. For the CDR3, the DNA is TGTGCCAGCAGCACAGGAGACGAGCAGTACTTC. Amino acid sequence: CASSTGDEQYF.

The rearrangement joins TRBV30 to TRBJ1-6; D gene uncertain. This CDR3 comprises 14 residues. Germline CDR1 reads GTSNPN; CDR2 reads SVGIG (reference sequence). Trimming removed 3 bases from V and 8 bases from J, with 14 bases in between. The CDR3 DNA follows: TGTGCCTGGAGATACGGGTCTTCCTATTCACCCCTCCACTTT. Protein product: CAWRYGSSYSPLHF.

This clone has a handful of counts. V usage is TRBV6-2 or TRBV6-3 and J usage is TRBJ2-1; 9 positions agree with TRBD1. V shed 4 bases and J 0 bases; nucleotides not matched to a gene: 1. Germline assignment: CDR1 MNHEY and CDR2 SVGEGT. The CDR3 consists of 15 residues. This CDR3 reads CASSSTGGSYNEQFF. In DNA form, the CDR3 reads TGTGCCAGCAGTTCGACAGGGGGCTCCTACAATGAGCAGTTCTTC.

The chain combines TRBV2 with TRBJ2-3; weak D call: TRBD2 (6 bases). The CDR3 contains 15 residues. In germline, CDR1 is SNHLY, CDR2 FYNNEI. V lost 7 bases, J lost 2 bases, and 16 bases lay in between. CDR3 amino acids: CASKRSTGDTDTQYF. In nucleotides, the CDR3 is TGTGCCAGCAAAAGGTCAACGGGGGACACAGATACGCAGTATTTT. Supplemented by reference TRBV2 and TRBJ2-3, the full variable domain reads EPEVTQTPSHQVTQMGQEVILRCVPISNHLYFYWYRQILGQKVEFLVSFYNNEISEKSEIFDDQFSVERPDGSNFTLKIRSTKLEDSAMYFCASKRSTGDTDTQYFGPGTRLTVL.

The chain uses TRBV2 and TRBJ1-1; possibly TRBD1 for D (6 bases). CDR1 is SNHLY, CDR2 FYNNEI, per germline. Trimming removed 4 bases at V and 2 bases at J, with 8 bases between. The CDR3 is 13 residues long. The DNA of the CDR3 is TGTGCCAGCAGTGGACAGGTCAACACTGAAGCTTTCTTT. Its protein product is CASSGQVNTEAFF.

The genes are TRBV5-1 and TRBJ2-7, with 9 bases identical to TRBD1. The CDR3 is 13 amino acids. V was clipped by 5 bases and J by 3 bases; unmatched bases: 3. Germline V lookup: CDR1 SGHRS, CDR2 YFSETQ. CDR3 in DNA: TGCGCCAGCAGGGGACAGGGTAGCTACGAGCAGTACTTC. Protein: CASRGQGSYEQYF.

This clone counts as medium-sized (0.01 to 0.1%). The chain links TRBV28 to TRBJ2-5, with D maybe TRBD2 (6 bases). The CDR3 runs to 15 residues. V lost 7 bases and J 4 bases, leaving 19 bases between the germline ends. Looked up from germline, CDR1 is MDHEN and CDR2 is SYDVKM. The CDR3 sequence: CASTERPEGSETQYF. DNA for the CDR3: TGTGCCAGCACCGAACGACCGGAGGGGTCAGAGACCCAGTACTTC.

V gene TRBV5-6 combines with J gene TRBJ2-1; 9 bases agree with TRBD1. This CDR3 region has 16 residues. The junction had 13 bases not matched to a gene; V was cut back by 5 bases and J by 7 bases. The germline V gene encodes CDR1 SGHDT and CDR2 YYEEEE. The CDR3 DNA follows: TGTGCCAGCAGTCTTATTCGGGACAGGGTCAAGAATGAGCAGTTCTTC. Translating it yields CASSLIRDRVKNEQFF. Based on the CDR3 plus reference TRBV5-6 and TRBJ2-1, the full variable domain is DAGVTQSPTHLIKTRGQQVTLRCSPKSGHDTVSWYQQALGQGPQFIFQYYEEEERQRGNFPDRFSGHQFPNYSSELNVNALLLGDSALYLCASSLIRDRVKNEQFFGPGTRLTVL.

The rearrangement uses TRBV6-6 and TRBJ2-2; D ambiguous. This CDR3 is 15 amino acids long. V was shortened by 7 bases and J by 2 bases, with 14 bases between the two germline ends. CDR1 and CDR2 (germline): MNHNY, SVGAGI (reference sequence). This chain's CDR3 is CASTLEHLNTGELFF. CDR3 DNA sequence: TGTGCCAGCACGCTAGAACACTTAAACACCGGGGAGCTGTTTTTT.

This chain links TRBV7-8 with TRBJ2-1; 7 nucleotides agree with TRBD2. The CDR3 spans 12 residues. Germline CDR1 and CDR2: SGHVS and FQNEAQ. Germline trimming cut 5 bases from V and 9 bases from J; bases unmatched to any gene: 4. CDR3 loop: CASSGAGVEQFF. The CDR3 nucleotides are TGTGCCAGCAGCGGGGCGGGAGTTGAGCAGTTCTTC.

This chain uses TRBV11-3 with TRBJ2-7, with 11 bases that match TRBD2. The CDR3 extends over 16 amino acids. V dropped 3 bases and J dropped 2; count of bases not matched to a gene: 6. Germline V lookup: CDR1 SGHNT, CDR2 YENEEA. CDR3 protein: CASSLTSGKITYEQYF. DNA of the CDR3: TGTGCCAGCAGCTTGACTAGCGGGAAGATTACCTACGAGCAGTACTTC.

The rearrangement uses TRBV5-1 and TRBJ2-3, with D uncertain. The V gene's germline CDR1 is SGHRS and CDR2 YFSETQ. The CDR3 runs to 14 residues. Trimming cost V 0 bases and J 2 bases, with 7 bases left between them. This CDR3 is CASSLGGYTDTQYF. DNA of the CDR3: TGCGCCAGCAGCTTGGGCGGATACACAGATACGCAGTATTTT.